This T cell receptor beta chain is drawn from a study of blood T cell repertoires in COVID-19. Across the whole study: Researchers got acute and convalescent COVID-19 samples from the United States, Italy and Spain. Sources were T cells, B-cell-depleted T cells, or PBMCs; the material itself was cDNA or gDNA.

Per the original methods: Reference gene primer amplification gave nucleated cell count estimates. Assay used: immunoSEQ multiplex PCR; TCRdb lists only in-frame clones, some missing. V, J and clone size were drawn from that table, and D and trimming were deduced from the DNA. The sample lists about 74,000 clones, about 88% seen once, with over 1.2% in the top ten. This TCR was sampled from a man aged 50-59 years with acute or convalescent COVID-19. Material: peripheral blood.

CDR3 bases: TGTGCCAGCAGTTTTGGACGGGGCACTGAAGCTTTCTTT. Translated: CASSFGRGTEAFF. The J gene is TRBJ1-1, the V gene TRBV6-2 or TRBV6-3; D unclear. Germline CDR1 reads MNHEY; CDR2 reads SVGEGT. Trimming left V 4 bases short and J 4 bases short, with 10 bases between. This CDR3 is built from 13 residues.